Many counts were recorded for the clone carrying this T cell receptor (beta chain). No antigen is known for it. MiXCR was run by TCRdb on the 5' RACE reads, yielding one entry per CDR3 protein. The sample includes 280,000 or so distinct CDR3 sequences, roughly 8.6% of them seen just once. The data belong to a study of identical twins. General study results and limits: Out-of-frame beta sequences exhibited a weaker degree of excess twin sharing. For out-of-frame alpha sequences shared by twins, low generation probability was in excess. While abundant cord blood beta clonotypes carried fewer insertions, memory repertoires showed no such pattern.

V lost 4 bases, J lost 1 base, and 14 bases lay in between. Germline CDR1 SGHKS, CDR2 YYEKEE (reference sequence). The CDR3 has 16 amino acids. The sample also formed part of further work on yellow fever vaccine responses in identical twins. That report notes: Reportedly, the T cell response mounted by twins to vaccine seemed partly convergent, partly personalized.

The chain recombines TRBV5-5 with TRBJ2-2; D not resolved. Sequenced material: memory (CD45RO+) T cells sorted from blood. The sequence came from a woman aged 18 to 35 in good health. The CDR3 reads CASSTIGMVNTGELFF. For the CDR3, the DNA is TGTGCCAGCAGCACCATAGGGATGGTGAACACCGGGGAGCTGTTTTTT.